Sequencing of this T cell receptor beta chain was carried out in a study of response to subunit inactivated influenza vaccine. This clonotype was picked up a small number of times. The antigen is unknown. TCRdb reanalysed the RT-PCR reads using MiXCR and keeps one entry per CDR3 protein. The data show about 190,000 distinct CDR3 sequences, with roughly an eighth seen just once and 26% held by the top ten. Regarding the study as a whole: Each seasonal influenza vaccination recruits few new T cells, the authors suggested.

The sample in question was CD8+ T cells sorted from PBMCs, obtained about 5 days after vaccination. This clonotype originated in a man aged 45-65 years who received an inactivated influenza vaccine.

The CDR3 coding sequence is TGCAGTGCCACCCCTACGAATGAGCAGTTCTTC. This gives the protein CSATPTNEQFF. The chain is built from TRBV20-1 and TRBJ2-1; D ambiguous. Germline CDR1 reads DFQATT; CDR2 reads SNEGSKA (reference sequence). Between the trimmed V and J ends, which lost 6 bases and 7 bases, there was a span of 10 bases. This CDR3 contains 11 residues.